The 26 T cell receptor beta chains reported below all come from one sample, sequenced in a study of blood T cell repertoires in COVID-19. Produced via immunoSEQ multiplex PCR; TCRdb's table is partial and in-frame only. The repertoire has 250,000 to 350,000 clones, around 87% of them found once; the top ten carry approximately 2.2%. What was sequenced was peripheral blood. The source is a man aged 18 to 35 with active or convalescent COVID-19.

V is TRBV21-1 and J is TRBJ2-7; TRBD2, the table's D call, lacks a check against the DNA. TRBV21-1 is annotated as a pseudogene. The CDR3 is 15 residues long. The CDR3 sequence: CASKKVNDFGYEQYF. The CDR3 bases are TGTGCCAGCAAGAAAGTCAATGACTTCGGTTACGAGCAGTACTTC.

The V gene is TRBV10-1, the J gene TRBJ2-7; possibly TRBD2 for D (5 bases). The germline V gene has CDR1 WNHNN and CDR2 SYGVQD (reference sequence). The CDR3 extends over 14 amino acids. V lost 0 bases and J 7 bases, leaving 13 bases between the germline ends. The CDR3 here is CASSESPLSGEQYF. CDR3 sequence (DNA): TGCGCCAGCAGTGAGTCGCCCCTCTCGGGGGAGCAGTACTTC.

V usage is TRBV28 and J usage is TRBJ2-3; 7 nucleotides agree with TRBD1. With V trimmed by 4 bases and J by 4 bases, 14 bases remained unmatched. This CDR3 comprises 17 residues. Germline V gene data show CDR1 as MDHEN and CDR2 as SYDVKM. The CDR3 nucleotides read TGTGCCAGCAGTTCAACTCGACAGGGTTATTTTTCAGATACGCAGTATTTT. Translating gives CASSSTRQGYFSDTQYF. The full variable domain, completed using reference TRBV28 and TRBJ2-3, is DVKVTQSSRYLVKRTGEKVFLECVQDMDHENMFWYRQDPGLGLRLIYFSYDVKMKEKGDIPEGYSVSREKKERFSLILESASTNQTSMYLCASSSTRQGYFSDTQYFGPGTRLTVL.

This clone has only one observation. This chain uses TRBV15 with TRBJ1-5, with 7 nucleotides matching TRBD1. V dropped 4 bases and J dropped 4; count of bases not matched to a gene: 7. Germline CDR1 LNHNV, CDR2 YYDKDF (reference sequence). This CDR3 contains 15 residues. The CDR3: CATSKWDSQNQPQHF. In nucleotides, the CDR3 is TGTGCCACCAGCAAATGGGACAGCCAGAATCAGCCCCAGCATTTT. Looking up the rest from reference TRBV15 and TRBJ1-5 gives the full variable domain: DAMVIQNPRYQVTQFGKPVTLSCSQTLNHNVMYWYQQKSSQAPKLLFHYYDKDFNNEADTPDNFQSRRPNTSFCFLDIRSPGLGDTAMYLCATSKWDSQNQPQHFGDGTRLSIL.

V and J are TRBV28 and TRBJ2-7; tentative D call: TRBD2 (5 bases). This CDR3 is built from 13 residues. Germline CDR1 and CDR2: MDHEN and SYDVKM. Trimming left V 7 bases short and J 0 bases short, with 10 bases between. CDR3 protein: CASNRGSSYEQYF. CDR3 nucleotides: TGTGCCAGCAATCGAGGGTCCTCCTACGAGCAGTACTTC.

The table lists this clone with a few counts. This rearrangement joins TRBV7-2 to TRBJ1-6; D is ambiguous. CDR1 is SGHTA and CDR2 is FQGNSA in the germline V gene. V was clipped by 5 bases and J by 2 bases, with 19 bases between them. The CDR3 contains 18 residues. The CDR3 protein is CASSMRLLDFAYNSPLHF. CDR3 in DNA: TGTGCCAGCAGCATGAGGCTTCTCGACTTCGCCTATAATTCACCCCTCCACTTT.

This chain connects TRBV7-2 to TRBJ2-3; 7 nucleotides agree with TRBD2. CDR1 is SGHTA and CDR2 is FQGNSA in the germline V gene. V lost 6 bases, J lost 5 bases, and 8 bases stayed unmatched. The CDR3 sequence is 14 residues long. In nucleotides, the CDR3 is TGTGCCAGCAGGGGAGGACTAGTCAGAGATACGCAGTATTTT. Translation gives CASRGGLVRDTQYF.

This clone was observed a single time. The chain links TRBV5-1 to TRBJ2-1; D is ambiguous. The CDR3 consists of 11 residues. The germline V and J ends were trimmed by 1 base and 7 bases, with 3 bases remaining between them. The germline gives CDR1 SGHRS, CDR2 YFSETQ. The CDR3 here is CASSLYNEQFF. CDR3 DNA: TGCGCCAGCAGCTTGTATAATGAGCAGTTCTTC.

This clone came up once. The CDR3 DNA reads as TGTGCCAGCAGTTTAACCGGGATCGGCGGGGACATTCAGTACTTC. Translated, it gives CASSLTGIGGDIQYF. J is TRBJ2-4 and V is TRBV28; weak D call: TRBD2 (6 bases). The germline V gene encodes CDR1 MDHEN and CDR2 SYDVKM. The ends were cut back, 2 bases at V and 8 bases at J, with 16 bases in the middle. CDR3 length: 15 amino acids.

This chain uses TRBV7-9 with TRBJ2-1; D is undetermined. Between the trimmed V and J ends, which lost 8 bases and 4 bases, there was a span of 6 bases. This CDR3 comprises 11 residues. Germline V gene data show CDR1 as SEHNR and CDR2 as FQNEAQ (reference sequence). The CDR3 DNA follows: TGTGCCAGCGACATTTACAATGAGCAGTTCTTC. Translating it yields CASDIYNEQFF.

CDR3 protein: CSVRTRQNNEQFF. CDR3 bases: TGCAGCGTTCGGACCCGACAGAACAATGAGCAGTTCTTC. The V gene is TRBV29-1, the J gene TRBJ2-1, with a weak D call TRBD1 (5 bases). Deletions cut 5 bases from V and 5 bases from J, with 13 bases between. Per the germline V gene, CDR1 is SQVTM and CDR2 is ANQGSEA. The length of the CDR3 is 13 residues.

The V call is TRBV28, the J call TRBJ1-5; TRBD1 matches at 10 bases. The CDR3 has 15 residues. Trimming at V came to 6 bases and at J to 7 bases, leaving 9 bases not matched to a gene. Per germline, CDR1 MDHEN and CDR2 SYDVKM. CDR3: CASRPGTGVGQPQHF. For the CDR3, the DNA is TGTGCCAGCAGACCCGGGACAGGGGTTGGGCAGCCCCAGCATTTT.

The J gene is TRBJ2-1, the V gene TRBV7-6, with 9 bases identical to TRBD2. The length of the CDR3 is 16 residues. Germline V CDR1 and CDR2: SGHVS, FNYEAQ. J gave up 4 bases and V 5 bases, and 9 bases lay outside the gene matches. The CDR3 loop reads CASSGGASGMYNEQFF. The CDR3 DNA follows: TGTGCCAGCAGCGGCGGGGCTAGCGGGATGTACAATGAGCAGTTCTTC. The full variable domain, with the rest looked up from reference TRBV7-6 and TRBJ2-1, is GAGVSQSPRYKVTKRGQDVALRCDPISGHVSLYWYRQALGQGPEFLTYFNYEAQQDKSGLPNDRFSAERPEGSISTLTIQRTEQRDSAMYRCASSGGASGMYNEQFFGPGTRLTVL.

V and J are TRBV19 and TRBJ2-2, with D tentatively TRBD1 (5 bases). The CDR3 spans 15 residues. Between the trimmed V and J ends, which lost 4 bases and 10 bases, there was a span of 19 bases. Germline CDR1 LNHDA, CDR2 SQIVND (reference sequence). The CDR3 nucleotides are TGTGCCAGTAGTACTTGGGGCGGCCAAGAGGCGGAGCTGTTTTTT. Protein: CASSTWGGQEAELFF.

V usage is TRBV14 and J usage is TRBJ2-1; 11 bases fit TRBD2. The CDR3 is 17 residues long. With V trimmed by 2 bases and J by 4 bases, 7 bases remained unmatched. Germline V gene sequence: CDR1 SGHDN, CDR2 FVKESK. In DNA, the CDR3 is TGTGCCAGCAGCCAAAGGTGGGGGACTAGCGGTTACAATGAGCAGTTCTTC. Translation: CASSQRWGTSGYNEQFF.

This clone was picked up a small number of times. The rearrangement joins TRBV11-2 to TRBJ2-7, with D tentatively TRBD2 (5 bases). Germline lookup yields CDR1 SGHAT and CDR2 FQNNGV. This CDR3 spans 15 amino acids. The V end was cut by 0 bases, the J end by 4 bases, with 13 bases between. This chain's CDR3 is CASSLDPGLVYEQYF. CDR3 DNA sequence: TGTGCCAGCAGCTTAGATCCCGGACTCGTATACGAGCAGTACTTC. The entire variable domain, with the rest obtained from reference TRBV11-2 and TRBJ2-7, is as follows: EAGVAQSPRYKIIEKRQSVAFWCNPISGHATLYWYQQILGQGPKLLIQFQNNGVVDDSQLPKDRFSAERLKGVDSTLKIQPAKLEDSAVYLCASSLDPGLVYEQYFGPGTRLTVT.

The chain links TRBV5-1 to TRBJ2-1; D gene ambiguous. The germline V gene encodes CDR1 SGHRS and CDR2 YFSETQ. Between the trimmed V and J ends, which lost 4 bases and 7 bases, there was a span of 9 bases. The CDR3 has 12 amino acids. The CDR3 DNA reads TGCGCCAGCAGCGCAGGAAATAATGAGCAGTTCTTC. Translation gives CASSAGNNEQFF.

The rearrangement links TRBV7-2 to TRBJ1-2, with D hard to call. CDR3 length: 14 amino acids. Trimming shortened V by 6 bases and J by 4 bases, and 15 bases separated the two germline ends. Germline CDR1 SGHTA, CDR2 FQGNSA. As DNA, the CDR3 is TGTGCCAGCAGTTCGACACCCTTCCCCTATGGCTACACCTTC. Its protein product is CASSSTPFPYGYTF.

This clone appeared a few times. The rearrangement joins TRBV10-3 to TRBJ2-1; 11 nucleotides align to TRBD2. J gave up 7 bases and V 6 bases, and 5 bases lay outside the gene matches. The CDR3 consists of 14 residues. Germline-derived CDR1 and CDR2 are ENHRY and SYGVKD. For the CDR3, the DNA is TGTGCCATCAGCATAGCGGGAGGGGGGAATGAGCAGTTCTTC. It translates to CAISIAGGGNEQFF.

In nucleotides, the CDR3 is TGTGCCAGTAGTATACAGGGCTCAGGGAACACTGAAGCTTTCTTT. It encodes CASSIQGSGNTEAFF. This chain joins TRBV19 and TRBJ1-1; weak D call: TRBD1 (5 bases). The V gene's germline CDR1 is LNHDA and CDR2 SQIVND (reference sequence). CDR3 length: 15 residues. Trimming removed 2 bases at V and 1 base at J, with 11 bases between.

This sequence joins TRBV19 and TRBJ1-5; D is uncertain. This CDR3 comprises 14 residues. V was trimmed by 7 bases and J by 7 bases, leaving 17 bases between them. CDR1 is LNHDA, CDR2 SQIVND, per germline (reference sequence). The chain's CDR3 is CASTELPIGQPQHF. CDR3 DNA: TGTGCCAGTACGGAGTTGCCAATCGGGCAGCCCCAGCATTTT.

This chain joins TRBV9 and TRBJ2-2; D may be TRBD1 (6 bases). CDR1 and CDR2 from the germline V gene are SGDLS and YYNGEE. The CDR3 loop spans 16 amino acids. Trimming removed 3 bases at V and 1 base at J, with 13 bases between. CDR3 amino acids: CASSAFRGQNTGELFF. CDR3 DNA: TGTGCCAGCAGCGCCTTCAGGGGCCAGAACACCGGGGAGCTGTTTTTT.

The chain recombines TRBV7-8 with TRBJ1-1; no definite D call. The V gene lost 5 bases and the J gene lost 0 bases, with 7 bases spanning the gap. Germline V gene lookup returns CDR1 SGHVS and CDR2 FQNEAQ. The CDR3 is 13 amino acids. The CDR3 sequence is CASSPTLNTEAFF. CDR3 DNA sequence: TGTGCCAGCAGCCCAACACTGAACACTGAAGCTTTCTTT.

The chain employs TRBV15 and TRBJ1-5; D gene unclear. V lost 9 bases to trimming and J lost 3 bases, with 21 bases between them. The CDR3 sequence is 16 residues long. CDR1 and CDR2 (germline): LNHNV, YYDKDF (reference sequence). The CDR3 region is CATTVDMVPHNQPQHF. As DNA, the CDR3 is TGTGCCACTACCGTAGACATGGTGCCCCACAATCAGCCCCAGCATTTT.

The chain is built from TRBV4-3 and TRBJ1-2, with D uncertain. Looked up from germline, CDR1 is LGHNA and CDR2 is YSLEER. V lost 0 bases and J lost 4, with 9 bases in between. The CDR3 contains 14 residues. In nucleotides, the CDR3 is TGCGCCAGCAGCCAAGATACCGGGTCCTATGGCTACACCTTC. Its protein product is CASSQDTGSYGYTF.

J is TRBJ2-7 and V is TRBV6-5, with a weak D call TRBD2 (5 bases). Germline lookup yields CDR1 MNHEY and CDR2 SVGAGI. CDR3 size: 15 residues. V was clipped by 4 bases and J by 4 bases, with 17 bases between them. The DNA of the CDR3 is TGTGCCAGCAGTTTCACCCGGTCGCGCGGGTACGAGCAGTACTTC. Its translation is CASSFTRSRGYEQYF.